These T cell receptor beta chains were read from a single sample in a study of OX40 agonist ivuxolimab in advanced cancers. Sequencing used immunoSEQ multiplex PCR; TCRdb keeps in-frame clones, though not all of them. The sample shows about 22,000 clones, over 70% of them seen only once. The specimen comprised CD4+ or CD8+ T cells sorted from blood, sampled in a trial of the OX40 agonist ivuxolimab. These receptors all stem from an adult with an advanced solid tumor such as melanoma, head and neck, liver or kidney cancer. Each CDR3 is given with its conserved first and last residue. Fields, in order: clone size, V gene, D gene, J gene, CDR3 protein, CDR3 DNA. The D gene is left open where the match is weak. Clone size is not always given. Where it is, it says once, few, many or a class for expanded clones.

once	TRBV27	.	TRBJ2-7	CASSHSRRAEQYF	TGTGCCAGCAGCCACTCGCGGAGGGCCGAGCAGTACTTC
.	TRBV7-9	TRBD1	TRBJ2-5	CASSLFTTGGKETQYF	TGTGCCAGCAGCCTATTCACAACAGGGGGCAAAGAGACCCAGTACTTC
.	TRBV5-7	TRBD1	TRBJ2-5	CASSPSGRGQGKTQYF	TGTGCCAGCAGCCCGTCGGGCAGGGGGCAGGGGAAGACCCAGTACTTC
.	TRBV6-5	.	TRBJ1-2	CASRLTENYGYTF	TGTGCCAGCAGACTTACAGAGAACTATGGCTACACCTTC
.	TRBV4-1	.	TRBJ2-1	CASSPRGGTPYNEQFF	TGCGCCAGCAGCCCCCGAGGCGGGACTCCCTACAATGAGCAGTTCTTC
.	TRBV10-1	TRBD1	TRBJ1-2	CASSEDRDYGYTF	TGCGCCAGCAGTGAAGACAGGGACTATGGCTACACCTTC
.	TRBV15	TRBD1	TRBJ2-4	CATSRDYDRGYWGNIQYF	TGTGCCACCAGCAGAGATTATGACAGGGGATATTGGGGAAACATTCAGTACTTC
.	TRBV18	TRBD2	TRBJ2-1	CASSGGAGGPNEQFF	TGTGCCAGCTCCGGGGGAGCGGGAGGGCCGAATGAGCAGTTCTTC
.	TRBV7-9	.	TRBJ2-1	CASSPHRGTPQQWNKQFF	TGTGCCAGCAGCCCCCACCGTGGTACACCCCAACAATGGAATAAGCAGTTCTTC
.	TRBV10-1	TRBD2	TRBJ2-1	CAREGTSVGEQFF	TGCGCCAGAGAAGGGACTAGCGTCGGTGAGCAGTTCTTC
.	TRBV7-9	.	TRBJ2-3	CASEAGTDTQYF	TGTGCCAGCGAAGCCGGGACAGATACGCAGTATTTT
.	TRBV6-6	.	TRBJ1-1	CASSYHSRSTEAFF	TGTGCCAGCAGTTACCACTCCCGGAGTACTGAAGCTTTCTTT
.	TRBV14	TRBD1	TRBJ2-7	CASSLGTGPSYEQYF	TGTGCCAGCAGCCTCGGGACAGGGCCGTCCTACGAGCAGTACTTC
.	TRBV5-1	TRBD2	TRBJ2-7	CASSFGTSGNYEQYF	TGCGCCAGCAGCTTCGGGACTAGCGGGAATTACGAGCAGTACTTC
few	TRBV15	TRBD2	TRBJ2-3	CASRGGSDADTQYF	TGTGCCAGCCGGGGCGGGAGTGACGCAGATACGCAGTATTTT
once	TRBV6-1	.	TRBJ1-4	CASSGPRGRRPEKLFF	TGTGCCAGCAGTGGCCCCAGGGGACGTCGGCCCGAAAAACTGTTTTTT
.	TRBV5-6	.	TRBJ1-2	CASSLGRNYGYTF	TGTGCCAGCAGCTTGGGCCGAAACTATGGCTACACCTTC
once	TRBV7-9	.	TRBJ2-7	CASSLGDNYEQYF	TGTGCCAGCAGCTTGGGGGACAACTACGAGCAGTACTTC
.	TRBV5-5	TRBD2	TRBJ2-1	CASTQLAYNEQFF	TGTGCCAGCACCCAACTAGCGTACAATGAGCAGTTCTTC
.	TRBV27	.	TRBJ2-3	CASSFGPGSTDTQYF	TGTGCCAGCAGTTTCGGGCCGGGGAGCACAGATACGCAGTATTTT
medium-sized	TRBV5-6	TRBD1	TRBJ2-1	CASSSGTGGYNEQFF	TGTGCCAGCAGCTCCGGGACAGGGGGCTACAATGAGCAGTTCTTC
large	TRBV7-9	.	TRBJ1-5	CASSLDMSGNQPQHF	TGTGCCAGCAGCTTAGACATGTCGGGCAATCAGCCCCAGCATTTT
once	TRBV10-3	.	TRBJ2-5	CAISQDGQETQYF	TGTGCCATCAGCCAGGACGGGCAGGAGACCCAGTACTTC
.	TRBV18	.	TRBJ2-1	CASSPLTLSSYNEQFF	TGTGCCAGCTCACCCCTGACTCTGAGCTCCTACAATGAGCAGTTCTTC
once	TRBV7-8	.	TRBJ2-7	CASSLVGRAYEQYF	TGTGCCAGCAGCTTAGTGGGCAGAGCCTACGAGCAGTACTTC
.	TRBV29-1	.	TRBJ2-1	CSAEESSYNEQFF	TGCAGCGCGGAGGAGAGCTCCTACAATGAGCAGTTCTTC
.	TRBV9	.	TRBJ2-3	CASSVGMGTDTQYF	TGTGCCAGCAGCGTGGGAATGGGCACAGATACGCAGTATTTT
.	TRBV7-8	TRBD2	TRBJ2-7	CASGRALEQYF	TGTGCCAGCGGGAGGGCCCTAGAGCAGTACTTC
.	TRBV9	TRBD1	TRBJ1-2	CASSAIRPGQRFELGGYTF	TGTGCCAGCAGCGCCATCAGGCCGGGACAGCGATTCGAGTTAGGTGGCTACACCTTC
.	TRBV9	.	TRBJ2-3	CASSVGVASSTDTQYF	TGTGCCAGCAGCGTAGGAGTAGCCAGTAGCACAGATACGCAGTATTTT
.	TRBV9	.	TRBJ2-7	CASSPGARYEQYF	TGTGCCAGCAGCCCTGGGGCTAGGTACGAGCAGTACTTC
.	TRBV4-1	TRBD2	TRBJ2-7	CASSQDSRLAELYEQYF	TGCGCCAGCAGCCAAGATTCGCGGCTAGCGGAGCTCTACGAGCAGTACTTC
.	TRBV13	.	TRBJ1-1	CASSLGAGPEAFF	TGTGCCAGCAGCTTAGGGGCGGGCCCTGAAGCTTTCTTT
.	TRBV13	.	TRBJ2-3	CASSLNGDTQYF	TGTGCCAGCAGCCTCAACGGGGATACGCAGTATTTT
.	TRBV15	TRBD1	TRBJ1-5	CATRRTGGNQPQHF	TGTGCCACAAGACGGACAGGGGGCAATCAGCCCCAGCATTTT